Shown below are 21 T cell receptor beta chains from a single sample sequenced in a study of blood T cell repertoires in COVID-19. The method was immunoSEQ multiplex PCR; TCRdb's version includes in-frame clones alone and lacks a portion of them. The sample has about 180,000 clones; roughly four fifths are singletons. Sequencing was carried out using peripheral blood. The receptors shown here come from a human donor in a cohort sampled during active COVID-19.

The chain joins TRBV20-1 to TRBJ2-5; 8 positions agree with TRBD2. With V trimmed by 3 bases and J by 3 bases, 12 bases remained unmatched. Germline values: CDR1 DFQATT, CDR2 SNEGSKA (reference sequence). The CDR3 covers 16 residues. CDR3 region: CSASKFGRASEETQYF. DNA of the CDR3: TGCAGTGCTAGTAAGTTCGGGAGGGCCTCCGAAGAGACCCAGTACTTC.

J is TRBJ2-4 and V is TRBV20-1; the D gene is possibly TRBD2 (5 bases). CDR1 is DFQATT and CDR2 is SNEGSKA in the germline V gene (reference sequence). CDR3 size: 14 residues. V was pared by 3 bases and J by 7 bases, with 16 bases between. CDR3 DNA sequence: TGCAGTGCTAGTAGAACTAGTAGCGCCAACATTCAGTACTTC. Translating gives CSASRTSSANIQYF.

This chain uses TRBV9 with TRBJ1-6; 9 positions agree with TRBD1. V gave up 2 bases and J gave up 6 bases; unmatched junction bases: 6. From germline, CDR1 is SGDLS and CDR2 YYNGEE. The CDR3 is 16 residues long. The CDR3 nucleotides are TGTGCCAGCAGCGTCAGGGACAGGGCCTCTAATTCACCCCTCCACTTT. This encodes CASSVRDRASNSPLHF. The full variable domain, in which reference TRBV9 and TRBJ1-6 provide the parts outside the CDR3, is DSGVTQTPKHLITATGQRVTLRCSPRSGDLSVYWYQQSLDQGLQFLIQYYNGEERAKGNILERFSAQQFPDLHSELNLSSLELGDSALYFCASSVRDRASNSPLHFGNGTRLTVT.

The CDR3 sequence: CASSLRQDYSYEQYF. CDR3 coding DNA: TGCGCCAGCAGCCTAAGACAGGATTACTCCTACGAGCAGTACTTC. The gene calls are TRBV4-1 and TRBJ2-7; possibly TRBD1 for D (6 bases). The V end was cut by 4 bases, the J end by 0 bases, with 13 bases between. The CDR3 loop spans 15 amino acids. The germline V gene encodes CDR1 MGHRA and CDR2 YSYEKL.

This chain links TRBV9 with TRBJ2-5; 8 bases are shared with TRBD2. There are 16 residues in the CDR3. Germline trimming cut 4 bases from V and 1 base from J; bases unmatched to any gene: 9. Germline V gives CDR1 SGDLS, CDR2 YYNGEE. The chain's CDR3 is CASSLPGGGGQETQYF. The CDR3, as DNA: TGTGCCAGCAGCCTTCCGGGAGGGGGAGGCCAAGAGACCCAGTACTTC.

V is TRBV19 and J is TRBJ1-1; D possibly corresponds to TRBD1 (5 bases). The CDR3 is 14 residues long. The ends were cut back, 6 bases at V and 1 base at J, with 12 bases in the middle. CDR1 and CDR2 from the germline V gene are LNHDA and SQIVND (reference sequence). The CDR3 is CASRHQTANTEAFF. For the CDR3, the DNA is TGTGCCAGTAGGCATCAGACAGCGAACACTGAAGCTTTCTTT.

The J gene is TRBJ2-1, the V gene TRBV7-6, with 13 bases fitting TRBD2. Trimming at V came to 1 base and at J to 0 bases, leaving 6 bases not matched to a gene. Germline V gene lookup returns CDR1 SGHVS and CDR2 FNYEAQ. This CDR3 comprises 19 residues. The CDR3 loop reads CASSLVGTSGNYSYNEQFF. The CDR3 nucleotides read TGTGCCAGCAGCTTAGTGGGGACTAGCGGGAATTACTCCTACAATGAGCAGTTCTTC.

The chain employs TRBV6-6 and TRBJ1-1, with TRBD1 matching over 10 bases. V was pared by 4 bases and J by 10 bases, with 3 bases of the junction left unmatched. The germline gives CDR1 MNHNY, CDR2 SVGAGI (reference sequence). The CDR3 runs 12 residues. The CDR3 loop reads CASSFRDRGAFF. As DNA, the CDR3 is TGTGCCAGCAGTTTCCGGGACAGGGGAGCTTTCTTT.

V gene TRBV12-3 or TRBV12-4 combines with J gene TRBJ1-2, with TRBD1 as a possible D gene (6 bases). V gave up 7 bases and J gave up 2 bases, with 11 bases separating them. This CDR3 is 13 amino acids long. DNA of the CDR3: TGTGCCAGCACCGAGGGACAAAACTATGGCTACACCTTC. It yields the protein CASTEGQNYGYTF.

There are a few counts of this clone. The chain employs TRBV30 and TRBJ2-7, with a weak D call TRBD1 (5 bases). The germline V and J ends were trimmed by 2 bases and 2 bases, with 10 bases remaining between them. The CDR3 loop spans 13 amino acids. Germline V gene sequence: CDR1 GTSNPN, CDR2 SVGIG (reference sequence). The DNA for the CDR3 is TGTGCCTGGAGTATAGACAGAACCTACGAGCAGTACTTC. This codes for CAWSIDRTYEQYF.

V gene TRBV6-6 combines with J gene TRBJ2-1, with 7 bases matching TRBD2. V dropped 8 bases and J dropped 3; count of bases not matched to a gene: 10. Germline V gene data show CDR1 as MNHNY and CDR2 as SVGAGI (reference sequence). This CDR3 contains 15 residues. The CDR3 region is CASLGGPGGYNEQFF. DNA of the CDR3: TGTGCCAGCTTGGGAGGTCCGGGGGGCTACAATGAGCAGTTCTTC.

CDR3 coding DNA: TGTGCCAGCCTGGCTCCGGGAGGTGGCTACACCTTC. This gives the protein CASLAPGGGYTF. V gene TRBV2 combines with J gene TRBJ1-2; D unclear. The CDR3 runs to 12 residues. Trimming left V 8 bases short and J 7 bases short, with 14 bases between. The germline gives CDR1 SNHLY, CDR2 FYNNEI.

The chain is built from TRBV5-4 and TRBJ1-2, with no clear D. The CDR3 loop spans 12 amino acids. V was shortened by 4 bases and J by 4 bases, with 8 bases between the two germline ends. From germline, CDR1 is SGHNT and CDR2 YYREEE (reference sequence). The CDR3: CASSPGPYGYTF. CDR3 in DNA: TGTGCCAGCAGCCCAGGCCCCTATGGCTACACCTTC.

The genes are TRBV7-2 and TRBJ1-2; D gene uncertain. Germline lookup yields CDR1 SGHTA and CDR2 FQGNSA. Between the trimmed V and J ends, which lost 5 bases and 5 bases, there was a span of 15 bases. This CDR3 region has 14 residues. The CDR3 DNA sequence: TGTGCCAGCAGCCTAGGGAGGGCCGCTTATGGCTACACCTTC. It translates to CASSLGRAAYGYTF. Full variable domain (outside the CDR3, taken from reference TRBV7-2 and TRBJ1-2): GAGVSQSPSNKVTEKGKDVELRCDPISGHTALYWYRQSLGQGLEFLIYFQGNSAPDKSGLPSDRFSAERTGGSVSTLTIQRTQQEDSAVYLCASSLGRAAYGYTFGSGTRLTVV.

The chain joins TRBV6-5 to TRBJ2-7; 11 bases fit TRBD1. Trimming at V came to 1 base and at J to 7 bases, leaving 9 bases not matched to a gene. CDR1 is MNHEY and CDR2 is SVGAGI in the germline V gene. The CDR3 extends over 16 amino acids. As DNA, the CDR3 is TGTGCCAGCAGTTACTTCACCGGGACAGGGGGTTTTGAGCAGTACTTC. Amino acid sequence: CASSYFTGTGGFEQYF.

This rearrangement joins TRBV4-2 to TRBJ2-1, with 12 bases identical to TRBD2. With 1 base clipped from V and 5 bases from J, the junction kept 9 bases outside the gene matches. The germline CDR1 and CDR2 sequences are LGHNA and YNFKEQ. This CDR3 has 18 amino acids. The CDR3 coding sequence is TGTGCCAGCAGCCAAGGAGTACTAGCGGGGGGCCAGGACAATGAGCAGTTCTTC. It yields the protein CASSQGVLAGGQDNEQFF.

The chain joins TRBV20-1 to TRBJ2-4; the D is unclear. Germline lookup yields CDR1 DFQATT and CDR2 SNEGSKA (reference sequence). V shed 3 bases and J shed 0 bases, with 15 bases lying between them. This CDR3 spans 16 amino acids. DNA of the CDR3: TGCAGTGCTAGTTTCGGCGTGACTCTAGCCAAAAACATTCAGTACTTC. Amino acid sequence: CSASFGVTLAKNIQYF.

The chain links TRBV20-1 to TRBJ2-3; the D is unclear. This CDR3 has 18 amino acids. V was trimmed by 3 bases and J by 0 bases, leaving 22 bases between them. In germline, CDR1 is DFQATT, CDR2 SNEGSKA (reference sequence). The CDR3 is CSASPLLALYPSTDTQYF. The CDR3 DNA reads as TGCAGTGCTAGTCCCCTGTTGGCCCTTTACCCTAGCACAGATACGCAGTATTTT.

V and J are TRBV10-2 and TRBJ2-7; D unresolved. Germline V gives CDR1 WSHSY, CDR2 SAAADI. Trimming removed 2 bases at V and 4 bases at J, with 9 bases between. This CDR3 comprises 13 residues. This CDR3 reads CASSERGLYEQYF. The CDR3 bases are TGCGCCAGCAGTGAGAGAGGCTTATACGAGCAGTACTTC.

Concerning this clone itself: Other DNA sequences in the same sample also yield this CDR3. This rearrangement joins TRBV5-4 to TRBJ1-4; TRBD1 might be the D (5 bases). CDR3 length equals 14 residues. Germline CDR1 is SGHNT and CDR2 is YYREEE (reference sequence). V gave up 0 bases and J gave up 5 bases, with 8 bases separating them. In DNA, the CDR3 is TGTGCCAGCAGCTTGGCGGGGGGGAATGAAAAACTGTTTTTT. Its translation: CASSLAGGNEKLFF. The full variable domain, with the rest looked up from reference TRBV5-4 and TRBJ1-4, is ETGVTQSPTHLIKTRGQQVTLRCSSQSGHNTVSWYQQALGQGPQFIFQYYREEENGRGNFPPRFSGLQFPNYSSELNVNALELDDSALYLCASSLAGGNEKLFFGSGTQLSVL.

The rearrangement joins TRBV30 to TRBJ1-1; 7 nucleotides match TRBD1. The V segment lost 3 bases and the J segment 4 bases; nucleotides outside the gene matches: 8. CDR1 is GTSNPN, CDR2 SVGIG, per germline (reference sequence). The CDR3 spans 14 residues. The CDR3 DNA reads TGTGCCTGGAGGTTTAAGGGGGCAGGCACTGAAGCTTTCTTT. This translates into CAWRFKGAGTEAFF.